This T cell receptor (beta chain) was identified in a study of cytomegalovirus exposure and HLA in healthy donors. Primers included in the PCR were 60 Vbeta and 13 Jbeta primers. Clones were read by immunoSEQ multiplex PCR, and TCRdb kept only the in-frame ones, dropping some. Of 95,000 to 150,000 clones in the sample, under 80% are singletons; the top ten hold roughly 30%. The J segment lost 8 bases and the V segment lost 0 bases, leaving 4 bases of the junction unmatched. The germline V gene encodes CDR1 SGHDT and CDR2 YYEEEE. The CDR3 sequence is 15 residues long. Material: PBMCs. This sequence originates from a man aged 60 to 69 in good health and CMV-seropositive. This chain connects TRBV5-6 to TRBJ2-1; the match to TRBD2 covers 11 bases. The CDR3 DNA reads as TGTGCCAGCAGCTTGGAACTAGCGGGAGTCGATGAGCAGTTCTTC. Protein sequence: CASSLELAGVDEQFF.